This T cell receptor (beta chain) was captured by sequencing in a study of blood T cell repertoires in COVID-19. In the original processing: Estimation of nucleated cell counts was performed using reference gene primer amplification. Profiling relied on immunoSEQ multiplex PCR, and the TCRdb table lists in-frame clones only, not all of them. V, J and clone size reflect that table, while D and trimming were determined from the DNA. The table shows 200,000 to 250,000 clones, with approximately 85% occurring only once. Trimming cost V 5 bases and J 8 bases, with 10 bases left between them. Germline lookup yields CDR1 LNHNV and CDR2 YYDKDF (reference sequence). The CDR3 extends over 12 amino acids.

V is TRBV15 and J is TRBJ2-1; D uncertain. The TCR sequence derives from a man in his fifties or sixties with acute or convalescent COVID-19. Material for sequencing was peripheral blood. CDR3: CATSGRSYEQFF. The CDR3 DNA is TGTGCCACCAGCGGTCGAAGCTATGAGCAGTTCTTC. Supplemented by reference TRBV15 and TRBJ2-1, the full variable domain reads DAMVIQNPRYQVTQFGKPVTLSCSQTLNHNVMYWYQQKSSQAPKLLFHYYDKDFNNEADTPDNFQSRRPNTSFCFLDIRSPGLGDTAMYLCATSGRSYEQFFGPGTRLTVL.